One and the same sample provided the 6 T cell receptor beta chains below, sequenced in a study of T cell repertoires in cytomegalovirus infection. TCRdb used MiXCR to reprocess the reads, holding one entry per CDR3 protein. The data hold more than 75,000 distinct CDR3 sequences, with roughly 3.6% observed a single time. Sequencing was done on a sample of PBMCs. Source of these receptors: a human donor in good health (CMV status not recorded). Some clones in this sample may be carry-over from other donors' samples.

This clonotype occurred many times. The chain has TRBV10-3 and TRBJ2-1; tentatively, D is TRBD2 (5 bases). The V end was cut by 4 bases, the J end by 4 bases, with 11 bases between. The CDR3 is 14 residues long. Germline values: CDR1 ENHRY, CDR2 SYGVKD. The CDR3 is CAISGDGGYNEQFF. The CDR3 DNA is TGTGCCATCAGTGGTGACGGAGGTTACAATGAGCAGTTCTTC.

This clonotype was seen repeatedly, ten times or more. This rearrangement joins TRBV7-2 to TRBJ2-3, with TRBD2 identical over 10 bases. Trimming at V came to 4 bases and at J to 2 bases, leaving 6 bases not matched to a gene. CDR3 length equals 16 residues. The V gene's germline CDR1 is SGHTA and CDR2 FQGNSA. CDR3 in DNA: TGTGCCAGCAGCTCTGGACTAGCGGACCACACAGATACGCAGTATTTT. This codes for CASSSGLADHTDTQYF.

This clonotype was observed many times. The V and J genes are TRBV6-2 or TRBV6-3 and TRBJ1-1, with D maybe TRBD1 (5 bases). V was pared by 6 bases and J by 1 base, with 15 bases between. This CDR3 region has 15 residues. CDR1 is MNHEY and CDR2 is SVGEGT in the germline V gene. The CDR3 is CASSSGGGSNTEAFF. Written as DNA, the CDR3 is TGTGCCAGCAGCTCCGGGGGTGGGTCGAACACTGAAGCTTTCTTT.

In its sample, this clonotype was seen many times. The chain combines TRBV12-3 or TRBV12-4 with TRBJ1-1; 8 bases align to TRBD1. This CDR3 spans 13 amino acids. Trimming removed 6 bases from V and 0 bases from J; junction bases left unmatched: 0. As DNA, the CDR3 is TGTGCCAGCAGGGGACAGGTGAACACTGAAGCTTTCTTT. It codes for CASRGQVNTEAFF.

This clonotype was recorded at least ten times. The V call is TRBV11-1, the J call TRBJ1-5, with D possibly matching TRBD1 (6 bases). CDR3 length: 14 residues. The germline V gene has CDR1 SGHAT and CDR2 FQDESV (reference sequence). The V end lost 6 bases, the J end lost 7 bases, and 16 bases lay between the germline ends. In nucleotides, the CDR3 is TGTGCCAGCAGTCGAACAGGGATGGGGCAGCCCCAGCATTTT. Its translation is CASSRTGMGQPQHF. Full variable domain (rest looked up from reference TRBV11-1 and TRBJ1-5): EAEVAQSPRYKITEKSQAVAFWCDPISGHATLYWYRQILGQGPELLVQFQDESVVDDSQLPKDRFSAERLKGVDSTLKIQPAELGDSAMYLCASSRTGMGQPQHFGDGTRLSIL.

Ten or more counts support this clonotype. J is TRBJ2-7 and V is TRBV6-2 or TRBV6-3, with 8 bases lining up with TRBD2. Germline-derived CDR1 and CDR2 are MNHEY and SVGEGT. V lost 2 bases, J lost 3 bases, and 6 bases stayed unmatched. The CDR3 has 15 amino acids. The CDR3: CASSYDERGSYEQYF. The CDR3 region has the DNA TGTGCCAGCAGTTACGACGAGCGGGGGAGCTACGAGCAGTACTTC.